This T cell receptor (beta chain) stems from a study of T cell responses to AZD1222 COVID-19 vaccine. General study results and limits: With two AZD1222 doses given, Spike-specific TCR breadth and depth both rose. Nearly half of spike-specific TCRs reportedly target unmutated variant regions. Only 5 or 6 individuals given AZD1222 were seropositive at baseline.

The CDR3 extends over 14 amino acids. V lost 3 bases, J lost 7 bases, and 15 bases lay in between. Germline CDR1 and CDR2: MNHEY and SVGAGI. Of note for this clone: Antigen: not known.

Assay: immunoSEQ multiplex PCR; the TCRdb copy retains only in-frame clones and omits some. The table has 130,000 to 150,000 clones, roughly 89% seen once. Specimen: peripheral blood, collected on day 0 of AZD1222 vaccination. The chain couples TRBV6-5 to TRBJ1-2; a weak D match, TRBD1 (5 bases). This clonotype was obtained from an adult in good health. CDR3 sequence reads: CASSYFAGSGGYTF. Written as DNA, the CDR3 is TGTGCCAGCAGTTATTTCGCAGGGTCCGGTGGCTACACCTTC.